What follows are 17 T cell receptor beta chains derived from one specimen sequenced in a study of blood T cell repertoires in COVID-19. Using immunoSEQ multiplex PCR, the repertoire was profiled, and TCRdb retains in-frame clones only, with some absent. The data contain about 99,000 clones, roughly 84% of them seen just once; the ten biggest clones take up 1.5% to 2.5%. Specimen: peripheral blood. These receptors all stem from a man in his 70s with active or convalescent COVID-19.

This clone came up once. J is TRBJ2-6 and V is TRBV4-1; 9 bases match TRBD1. This CDR3 region has 18 residues. After removal of 4 bases from V and 3 bases from J, the junction contained 10 bases not matched to a gene. The V gene's germline CDR1 is MGHRA and CDR2 YSYEKL. CDR3 residues: CASSLGTGSLVGANVLTF. CDR3 nucleotides: TGCGCCAGCAGCCTAGGGACAGGGTCTCTGGTTGGGGCCAACGTCCTGACTTTC.

In nucleotides, the CDR3 is TGTGCCAGCAGTTTAGGGGGGAAACCCCTCCACTTT. This gives the protein CASSLGGKPLHF. The rearrangement links TRBV28 to TRBJ1-6; the D gene is possibly TRBD1 (5 bases). Looked up from germline, CDR1 is MDHEN and CDR2 is SYDVKM. The V and J ends lost 2 bases and 12 bases respectively, with 8 bases between them. The CDR3 contains 12 residues.

On this clone: At one end the junction does not follow the germline gene, possibly because of a read error. V is TRBV5-6 and J is TRBJ2-3; D may be TRBD1 (9 bases). Germline V gene lookup returns CDR1 SGHDT and CDR2 YYEEEE. CDR3 length equals 17 residues. CDR3: CARSPGGGQGDTDTQYF. In DNA form, the CDR3 reads TGTGCCCGCAGCCCGGGGGGGGGACAGGGCGACACAGATACGCAGTATTTT.

The rearrangement joins TRBV28 to TRBJ1-5; the match to TRBD1 covers 8 bases. V dropped 4 bases and J dropped 7; count of bases not matched to a gene: 9. The CDR3 totals 15 residues. Germline CDR1 reads MDHEN; CDR2 reads SYDVKM. In DNA form, the CDR3 reads TGTGCCAGCAGTTCCTCGGACAGGGTTAGCCAGCCCCAGCATTTT. Its translation: CASSSSDRVSQPQHF.

This clone was observed a single time. The chain uses TRBV18 and TRBJ2-1, with 10 positions matching TRBD2. In germline, CDR1 is KGHSH, CDR2 LQKENI. The trim removed 3 bases at V and 8 bases at J, leaving 7 bases unmatched. The CDR3 contains 15 residues. The CDR3 bases are TGTGCCAGCTCACCGTTAGCGGGGGGATTGGATGAGCAGTTCTTC. Encoded protein: CASSPLAGGLDEQFF.

The chain joins TRBV24-1 to TRBJ1-1; D is uncertain. The germline V gene encodes CDR1 KGHDR and CDR2 SFDVKD. This CDR3 has 11 residues. Trimming took off 7 bases at V and 1 base at J, with 3 bases between the two ends. CDR3 residues: CATSQNTEAFF. The CDR3 DNA follows: TGTGCCACCAGCCAGAACACTGAAGCTTTCTTT.

This clone was seen only once. This chain uses TRBV5-1 with TRBJ2-5, with a weak D call TRBD2 (6 bases). The CDR3 is 14 amino acids. V lost 0 bases to trimming and J lost 9 bases, with 15 bases between them. Germline V gene sequence: CDR1 SGHRS, CDR2 YFSETQ. The CDR3 sequence: CASSLDLGRSAQYF. CDR3 nucleotide sequence: TGCGCCAGCAGCTTGGATTTAGGGAGGTCGGCCCAGTACTTC.

V gene TRBV24-1 combines with J gene TRBJ2-1; 12 bases map to TRBD2. Germline loops: CDR1 KGHDR, CDR2 SFDVKD. The ends lost 10 bases at V and 9 bases at J; junction bases unmatched: 12. CDR3 length: 15 residues. The CDR3 DNA reads as TGTGCCACTTCGACTAGCGGGGGAGCGGGAGGTGAGCAGTTCTTC. Protein: CATSTSGGAGGEQFF.

The chain joins TRBV4-1 to TRBJ1-2; D may be TRBD1 (5 bases). This CDR3 is 13 amino acids long. Germline lookup yields CDR1 MGHRA and CDR2 YSYEKL. V lost 1 base and J 3 bases, leaving 6 bases between the germline ends. DNA for the CDR3: TGCGCCAGCAGCCAAGGGGGCTACTATGGCTACACCTTC. The encoded protein is CASSQGGYYGYTF.

The V and J genes are TRBV11-2 and TRBJ1-1; tentative D call: TRBD1 (5 bases). Trimming left V 4 bases short and J 1 base short, with 10 bases between. This CDR3 contains 14 residues. The V gene's germline CDR1 is SGHAT and CDR2 FQNNGV. The DNA of the CDR3 is TGTGCCAGCAGCTACCGCGGGGCGAACACTGAAGCTTTCTTT. It specifies CASSYRGANTEAFF. The full variable domain, its missing parts supplied by reference TRBV11-2 and TRBJ1-1, is EAGVAQSPRYKIIEKRQSVAFWCNPISGHATLYWYQQILGQGPKLLIQFQNNGVVDDSQLPKDRFSAERLKGVDSTLKIQPAKLEDSAVYLCASSYRGANTEAFFGQGTRLTVV.

The chain is built from TRBV7-6 and TRBJ2-6; D is possibly TRBD2 (6 bases). Trimming pared 5 bases from V and 2 bases from J, leaving 16 bases between. Germline CDR1 and CDR2: SGHVS and FNYEAQ. This CDR3 is 17 amino acids long. As DNA, the CDR3 is TGTGCCAGCAGCCGCGGGACCGCCGGGGCTGGGGCCAACGTCCTGACTTTC. Translating it yields CASSRGTAGAGANVLTF.

This rearrangement joins TRBV20-1 to TRBJ1-3; D unresolved. The germline V and J ends were trimmed by 5 bases and 2 bases, with 4 bases remaining between them. CDR1 DFQATT and CDR2 SNEGSKA come from the germline V gene (reference sequence). This CDR3 is built from 11 residues. As DNA, the CDR3 is TGCAGTGCTTTCGCTGGAAACACCATATATTTT. Its translation: CSAFAGNTIYF.

This clone was observed a single time. The chain uses TRBV6-6 and TRBJ1-2; D gene unclear. CDR3 length equals 13 residues. Germline lookup yields CDR1 MNHNY and CDR2 SVGAGI (reference sequence). With 6 bases removed from V and 3 bases from J, the gap between germline ends came to 11 bases. CDR3 coding DNA: TGTGCCAGCAGCAGAGGATCCGACTATGGCTACACCTTC. Its translation is CASSRGSDYGYTF.

The chain uses TRBV18 and TRBJ1-5, with 10 bases lining up with TRBD1. Germline loops: CDR1 KGHSH, CDR2 LQKENI. The J segment lost 4 bases and the V segment lost 2 bases, leaving 2 bases of the junction unmatched. There are 15 residues in the CDR3. Here the CDR3 reads CASSPGQGGNQPQHF. The CDR3 DNA follows: TGTGCCAGCTCACCAGGACAGGGGGGTAATCAGCCCCAGCATTTT.

The chain uses TRBV5-4 and TRBJ2-3, with 7 bases fitting TRBD1. The ends lost 1 base at V and 4 bases at J; junction bases unmatched: 0. Germline CDR1 is SGHNT and CDR2 is YYREEE (reference sequence). The CDR3 has 13 amino acids. Here the CDR3 reads CASSLTGADTQYF. CDR3 nucleotides: TGTGCCAGCAGCTTGACAGGGGCAGATACGCAGTATTTT.

This chain connects TRBV7-3 to TRBJ2-5, with 9 bases matching TRBD1. This CDR3 comprises 15 residues. Trimming at V came to 2 bases and at J to 5 bases, leaving 6 bases not matched to a gene. The V gene's germline CDR1 is SGHTA and CDR2 FQGTGA. The CDR3 nucleotides read TGTGCCAGCAGCTTATATGGGACAGGGACGGAGACCCAGTACTTC. Amino acid sequence: CASSLYGTGTETQYF. The variable domain in full, completed from reference TRBV7-3 and TRBJ2-5, reads GAGVSQTPSNKVTEKGKYVELRCDPISGHTALYWYRQSLGQGPEFLIYFQGTGAADDSGLPNDRFFAVRPEGSVSTLKIQRTERGDSAVYLCASSLYGTGTETQYFGPGTRLLVL.

The chain is built from TRBV2 and TRBJ1-2; D possibly corresponds to TRBD1 (5 bases). V dropped 7 bases and J dropped 4 bases, with 7 bases sitting between them. The CDR3 extends over 11 amino acids. Per the germline V gene, CDR1 is SNHLY and CDR2 is FYNNEI. The CDR3 here is CASTGIYGYTF. The CDR3 coding sequence is TGTGCCAGCACAGGGATCTATGGCTACACCTTC.